These 9 T cell receptor beta chains share one sample of origin, sequenced in a study of CD8 T cells in ankylosing spondylitis. Study-level results: Seemingly characteristic of ankylosing spondylitis blood was a TCR beta motif consisting of roughly 8 highly homologous variants.

Their specific antigens are unknown. From the 5' RACE reads, TCRdb called clonotypes with MiXCR, one entry per CDR3 protein. The sample includes 100,000 or so distinct CDR3 sequences, roughly 8.8% of them seen just once. The sequenced sample was blood, either unsorted or a sorted T cell fraction (not recorded which). The origin of the receptors is a male donor with ankylosing spondylitis.

This clonotype was picked up many times. The rearrangement uses TRBV18 and TRBJ2-3, with D maybe TRBD2 (5 bases). CDR1 KGHSH and CDR2 LQKENI come from the germline V gene. The V gene lost 2 bases and the J gene lost 4 bases, with 13 bases spanning the gap. The CDR3 loop spans 15 amino acids. CDR3 DNA sequence: TGTGCCAGCTCACCAACCGGGATCGACGCAGATACGCAGTATTTT. Amino acids: CASSPTGIDADTQYF.

This clonotype showed up just once. CDR3 coding DNA: TGTGCCAGCAGCCTTGGCGAGGCAGCTTTCTTT. It specifies CASSLGEAAFF. The genes are TRBV7-9 and TRBJ1-1; D gene ambiguous. CDR1 is SEHNR, CDR2 FQNEAQ, per germline (reference sequence). V dropped 5 bases and J dropped 10 bases, with 11 bases sitting between them. The CDR3 consists of 11 residues.

This clonotype has more than one count but fewer than ten. Given a much more abundant clone one base away, this may be a read error. V usage is TRBV3-1 and J usage is TRBJ2-1; D ambiguous. Per germline, CDR1 LGHDT and CDR2 YNNKEL (reference sequence). This CDR3 has 17 amino acids. CDR3 sequence reads: CACSQTSASNSYNEQFF. The CDR3 region has the DNA TGTGCCTGCAGCCAAACTTCAGCGTCCAATTCCTACAATGAGCAGTTCTTC.

At least ten counts were recorded for this clonotype. V usage is TRBV5-1 and J usage is TRBJ1-4; 7 bases agree with TRBD1. J lost 6 bases, V lost 4 bases, and 6 bases had no gene match. Per the germline V gene, CDR1 is SGHRS and CDR2 is YFSETQ. The CDR3 extends over 14 amino acids. For the CDR3, the DNA is TGCGCCAGCAGCCCCGACAGGGAACATGAAAAACTGTTTTTT. Amino acid sequence: CASSPDREHEKLFF.

This clonotype was counted only a few times. This chain uses TRBV28 with TRBJ1-1; D remains unclear. Germline CDR1 and CDR2: MDHEN and SYDVKM. The ends were cut back, 6 bases at V and 1 base at J, with 12 bases in the middle. This CDR3 comprises 14 residues. The CDR3 coding sequence is TGTGCCAGCAGAGTTACGGTTGGGAACACTGAAGCTTTCTTT. Amino acids: CASRVTVGNTEAFF.

The V gene is TRBV6-6, the J gene TRBJ1-2; TRBD1 matches at 9 bases. Germline assignment: CDR1 MNHNY and CDR2 SVGAGI (reference sequence). CDR3 size: 13 residues. With 4 bases clipped from V and 3 bases from J, the junction kept 0 bases outside the gene matches. CDR3 in DNA: TGTGCCAGCAGTTGGACAGGGGACTATGGCTACACCTTC. Translated: CASSWTGDYGYTF.

This clonotype was recorded a few times. The chain joins TRBV7-9 to TRBJ2-6; a weak D match, TRBD1 (6 bases). Trimming removed 5 bases from V and 0 bases from J, with 11 bases in between. Germline CDR1 SEHNR, CDR2 FQNEAQ (reference sequence). The CDR3 has 16 amino acids. The CDR3 sequence: CASSPPQGSGANVLTF. The CDR3 DNA follows: TGTGCCAGCAGCCCACCACAGGGCTCTGGGGCCAACGTCCTGACTTTC.

CDR3 protein: CANSPGAGYGYTF. The CDR3 nucleotides read TGTGCCAACTCCCCCGGGGCCGGCTATGGCTACACCTTC. The chain carries TRBV6-2 or TRBV6-3 and TRBJ1-2; tentatively, D is TRBD1 (5 bases). Germline V gene data show CDR1 as MNHEY and CDR2 as SVGEGT. There are 13 residues in the CDR3. Trimming shortened V by 10 bases and J by 4 bases, and 16 bases separated the two germline ends.

There are a few counts of this clonotype. The rearrangement links TRBV12-3 or TRBV12-4 to TRBJ2-1; D may correspond to TRBD1 or TRBD2 (5 bases each). V was cut by 5 bases and J by 9 bases, with 5 bases left in between. The CDR3 contains 10 residues. CDR3 loop: CASSGGEQFF. CDR3 bases: TGTGCCAGCAGTGGGGGTGAGCAGTTCTTC.